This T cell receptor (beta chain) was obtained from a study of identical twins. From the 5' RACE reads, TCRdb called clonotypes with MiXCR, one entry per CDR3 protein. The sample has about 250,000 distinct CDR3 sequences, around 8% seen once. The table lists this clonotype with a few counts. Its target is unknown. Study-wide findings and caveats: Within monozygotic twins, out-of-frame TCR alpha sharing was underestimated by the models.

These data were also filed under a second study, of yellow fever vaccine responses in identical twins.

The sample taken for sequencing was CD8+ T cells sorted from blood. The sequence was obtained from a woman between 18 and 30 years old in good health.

The CDR3 loop reads CASSSMTGLDSYNEQFF. CDR3 nucleotide sequence: TGCGCCAGCAGCTCCATGACAGGGTTGGACTCCTACAATGAGCAGTTCTTC. The genes are TRBV5-1 and TRBJ2-1; the match to TRBD1 covers 7 bases. Germline CDR1 SGHRS, CDR2 YFSETQ. The junction had 9 bases not matched to a gene; V was cut back by 3 bases and J by 0 bases. This CDR3 is 17 amino acids long.